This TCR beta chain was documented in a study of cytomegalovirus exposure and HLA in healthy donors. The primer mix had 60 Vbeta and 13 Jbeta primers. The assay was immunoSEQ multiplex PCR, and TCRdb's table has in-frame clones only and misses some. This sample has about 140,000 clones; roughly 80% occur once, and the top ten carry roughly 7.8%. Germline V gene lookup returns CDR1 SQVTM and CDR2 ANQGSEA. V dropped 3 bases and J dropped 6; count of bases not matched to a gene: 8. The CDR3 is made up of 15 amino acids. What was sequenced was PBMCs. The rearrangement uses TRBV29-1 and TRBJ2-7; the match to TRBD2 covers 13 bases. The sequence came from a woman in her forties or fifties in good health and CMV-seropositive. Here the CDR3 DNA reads TGCAGCGTTGATGGACTAGCGGGAGACCTCTCCGAGCAGTACTTC. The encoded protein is CSVDGLAGDLSEQYF.